This T cell receptor (beta chain) was sequenced for a study of T-cell memory formation after mild COVID-19. Study information: TCR clusters were largely donor specific. Study-wide points: Clones shrinking from day 15 to 85 showed even CD4/CD8 mixes; later expanders tilted CD4+. That cross-reactive memory joined was suggested by some responding clones appearing in pre-infection memory.

This clonotype was detected only a few times. The antigen is unknown. 5'RACE primed at constant segments yielded TCR alpha and TCR beta cDNA libraries bearing sample barcodes and UMIs. TCRdb re-analysed the 5' RACE reads in MiXCR, keeping a single row per CDR3 protein. The data show about 130,000 distinct CDR3 sequences, 16% seen once. Trimming took 3 bases from V and 2 from J; bases not matched to a gene: 13. Per germline, CDR1 SGDLS and CDR2 YYNGEE. The CDR3 has 18 amino acids. The chain employs TRBV9 and TRBJ2-1; 8 bases agree with TRBD2. The sequenced material came from PBMCs or a T cell subset sorted from them (not recorded which). The receptor's source is an adult woman who had mild COVID-19 (a few samples of this study predate the infection). Cell type and time point are not known. The CDR3 protein is CASSAHPTSVGTYNEQFF. The CDR3 DNA reads TGTGCCAGCAGCGCCCACCCGACTAGCGTGGGAACCTACAATGAGCAGTTCTTC.